This T cell receptor beta chain came from a study of T cell responses to AZD1222 COVID-19 vaccine. Study conclusions and caveats: Increased Spike-specific TCR breadth and depth were observed after two AZD1222 doses. It should be noted that donors were predominantly white British and more often female, and clonal diversity was possibly underestimated.

Some clones are missing from TCRdb's copy, which holds only in-frame ones; the method was immunoSEQ multiplex PCR. The sample consists of 120,000 to 150,000 clones, 92% of them appearing once. On this clone itself: Its target is not known.

CDR1 and CDR2 from the germline V gene are MNHEY and SVGAGI. The ends were cut back, 4 bases at V and 1 base at J, with 12 bases in the middle. The CDR3 is 15 residues long. Sequenced material: peripheral blood, taken 28 days after the second AZD1222 dose. The chain uses TRBV6-5 and TRBJ2-3; D is unclear. This TCR came from an adult who received the AZD1222 COVID-19 vaccine. The CDR3 nucleotides read TGTGCCAGCAGTTCCTCCGTGAGCGGCACAGATACGCAGTATTTT. It is translated as CASSSSVSGTDTQYF.